This TCR beta chain was obtained from a study of blood T cell repertoires in COVID-19. Across the whole study: The United States, Italy and Spain provided the acute and convalescent COVID-19 samples. PBMCs, B-cell-depleted T cells, or T cells provided the cDNA or gDNA that made up the material.

CDR1 is SEHNR, CDR2 FQNEAQ, per germline (reference sequence). CDR3 length: 14 amino acids. The ends were cut back, 2 bases at V and 11 bases at J, with 16 bases in the middle. In the original processing: The assay estimated nucleated cells by amplifying reference gene primers. Repertoires were generated with immunoSEQ multiplex PCR, while TCRdb's copy carries only in-frame clones and drops some. That table furnishes V, J and clone size, whereas the DNA furnished D and trimming. The sample has 110,000 or so clones; about two thirds are singletons. The source material was peripheral blood. The chain couples TRBV7-9 to TRBJ1-3; a possible D gene is TRBD1 (5 bases). The receptor's source is a woman aged 40 to 55 with acute or convalescent COVID-19. The chain's CDR3 is CASSLSRDSNSIYF. Here the CDR3 DNA reads TGTGCCAGCAGCTTATCCCGGGACTCTAATTCCATATATTTT.